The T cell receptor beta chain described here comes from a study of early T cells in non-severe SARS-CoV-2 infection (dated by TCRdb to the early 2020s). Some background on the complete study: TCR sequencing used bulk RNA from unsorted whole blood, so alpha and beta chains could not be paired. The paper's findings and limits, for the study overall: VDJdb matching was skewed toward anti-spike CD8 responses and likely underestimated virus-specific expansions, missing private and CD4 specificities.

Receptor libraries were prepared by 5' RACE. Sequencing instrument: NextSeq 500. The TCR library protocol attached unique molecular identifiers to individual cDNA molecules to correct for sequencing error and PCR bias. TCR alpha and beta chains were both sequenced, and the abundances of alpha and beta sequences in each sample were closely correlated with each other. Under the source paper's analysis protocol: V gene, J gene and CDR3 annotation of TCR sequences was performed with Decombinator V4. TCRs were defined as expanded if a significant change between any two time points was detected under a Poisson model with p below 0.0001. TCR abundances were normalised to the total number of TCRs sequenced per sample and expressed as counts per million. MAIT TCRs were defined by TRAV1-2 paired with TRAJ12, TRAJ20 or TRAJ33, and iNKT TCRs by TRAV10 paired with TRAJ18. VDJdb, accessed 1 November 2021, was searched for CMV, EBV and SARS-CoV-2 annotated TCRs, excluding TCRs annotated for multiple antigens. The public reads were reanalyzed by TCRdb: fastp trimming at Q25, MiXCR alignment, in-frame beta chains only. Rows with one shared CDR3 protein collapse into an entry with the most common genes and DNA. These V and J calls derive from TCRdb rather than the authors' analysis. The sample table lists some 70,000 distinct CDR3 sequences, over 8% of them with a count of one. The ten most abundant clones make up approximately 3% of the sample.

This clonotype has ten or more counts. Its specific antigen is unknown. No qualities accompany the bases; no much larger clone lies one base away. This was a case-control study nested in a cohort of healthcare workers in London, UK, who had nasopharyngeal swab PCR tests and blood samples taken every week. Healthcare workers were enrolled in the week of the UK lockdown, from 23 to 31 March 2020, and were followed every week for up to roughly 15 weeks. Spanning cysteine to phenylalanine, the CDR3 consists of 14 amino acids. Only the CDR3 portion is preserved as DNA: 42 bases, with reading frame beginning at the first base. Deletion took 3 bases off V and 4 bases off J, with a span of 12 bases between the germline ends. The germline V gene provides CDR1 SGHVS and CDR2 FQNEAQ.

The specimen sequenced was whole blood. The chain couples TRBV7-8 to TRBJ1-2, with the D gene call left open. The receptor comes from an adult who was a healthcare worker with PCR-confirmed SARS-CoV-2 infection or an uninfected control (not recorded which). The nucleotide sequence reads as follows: TGTGCCAGCAGCTTTTCCGGAGACTCCTATGGCTACACCTTC. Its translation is CASSFSGDSYGYTF.